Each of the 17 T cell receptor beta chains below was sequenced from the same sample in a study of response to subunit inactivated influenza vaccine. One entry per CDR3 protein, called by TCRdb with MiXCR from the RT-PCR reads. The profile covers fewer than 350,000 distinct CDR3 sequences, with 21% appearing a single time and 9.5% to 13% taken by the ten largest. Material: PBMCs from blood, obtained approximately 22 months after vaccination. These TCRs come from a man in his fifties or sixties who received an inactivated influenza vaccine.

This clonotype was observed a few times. CDR3 nucleotides: TGTGCCAGCAGTGGGGACGGAAATGAGCAGTTCTTC. Protein product: CASSGDGNEQFF. The chain is built from TRBV2 and TRBJ2-1; D tentatively fits TRBD1 or TRBD2 (5 bases each). Trimming took 4 bases from V and 7 from J, leaving 8 bases between them. Germline assignment: CDR1 SNHLY and CDR2 FYNNEI. The CDR3 runs to 12 residues.

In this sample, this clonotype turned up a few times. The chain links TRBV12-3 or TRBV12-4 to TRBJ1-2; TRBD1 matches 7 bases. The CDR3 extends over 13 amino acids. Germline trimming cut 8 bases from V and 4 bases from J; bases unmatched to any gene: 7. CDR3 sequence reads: CASRDSGIYGYTF. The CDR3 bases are TGTGCCAGCCGGGACAGTGGGATCTATGGCTACACCTTC.

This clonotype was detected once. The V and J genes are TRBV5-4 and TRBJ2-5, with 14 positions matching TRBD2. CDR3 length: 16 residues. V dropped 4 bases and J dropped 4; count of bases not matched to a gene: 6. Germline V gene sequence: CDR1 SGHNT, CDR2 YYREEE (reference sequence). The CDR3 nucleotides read TGTGCCAGCAGCGGGACTAGCGGGAGAGTTGGAGAGACCCAGTACTTC. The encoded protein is CASSGTSGRVGETQYF.

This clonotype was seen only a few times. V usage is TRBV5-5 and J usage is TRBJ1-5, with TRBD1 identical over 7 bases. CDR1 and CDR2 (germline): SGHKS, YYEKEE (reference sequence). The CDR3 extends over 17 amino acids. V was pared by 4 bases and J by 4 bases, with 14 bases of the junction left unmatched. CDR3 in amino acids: CASSLLPRDSFNQPQHF. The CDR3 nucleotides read TGTGCCAGCAGCCTACTCCCCCGGGACAGCTTTAATCAGCCCCAGCATTTT. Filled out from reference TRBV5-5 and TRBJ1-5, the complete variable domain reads DAGVTQSPTHLIKTRGQQVTLRCSPISGHKSVSWYQQVLGQGPQFIFQYYEKEERGRGNFPDRFSARQFPNYSSELNVNALLLGDSALYLCASSLLPRDSFNQPQHFGDGTRLSIL.

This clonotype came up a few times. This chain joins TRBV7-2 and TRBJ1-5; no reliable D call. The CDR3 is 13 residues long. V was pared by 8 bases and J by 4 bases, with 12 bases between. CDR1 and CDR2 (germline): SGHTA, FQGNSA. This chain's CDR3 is CASATEANQPQHF. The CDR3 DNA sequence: TGTGCCAGCGCCACAGAGGCTAATCAGCCCCAGCATTTT. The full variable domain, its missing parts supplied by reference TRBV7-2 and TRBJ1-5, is GAGVSQSPSNKVTEKGKDVELRCDPISGHTALYWYRQSLGQGLEFLIYFQGNSAPDKSGLPSDRFSAERTGGSVSTLTIQRTQQEDSAVYLCASATEANQPQHFGDGTRLSIL.

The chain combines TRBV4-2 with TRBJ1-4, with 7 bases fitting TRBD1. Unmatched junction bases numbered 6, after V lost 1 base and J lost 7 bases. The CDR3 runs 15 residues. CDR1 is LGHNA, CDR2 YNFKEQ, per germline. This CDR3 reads CASSQGPGGVEKLFF. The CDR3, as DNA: TGTGCCAGCAGCCAAGGGCCAGGGGGGGTTGAAAAACTGTTTTTT.

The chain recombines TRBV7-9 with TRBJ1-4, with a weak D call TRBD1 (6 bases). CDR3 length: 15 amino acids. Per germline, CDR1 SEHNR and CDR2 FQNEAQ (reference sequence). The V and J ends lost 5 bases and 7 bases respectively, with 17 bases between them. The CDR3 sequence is CASSRIRTETEKLFF. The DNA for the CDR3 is TGTGCCAGCAGCCGAATAAGGACAGAGACTGAAAAACTGTTTTTT.

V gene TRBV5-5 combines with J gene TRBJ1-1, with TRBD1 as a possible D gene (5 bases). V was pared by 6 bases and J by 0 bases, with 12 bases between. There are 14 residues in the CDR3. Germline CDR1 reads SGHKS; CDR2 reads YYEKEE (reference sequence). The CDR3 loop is CASNPLGVNTEAFF. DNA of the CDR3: TGTGCCAGCAACCCCCTGGGGGTGAACACTGAAGCTTTCTTT.

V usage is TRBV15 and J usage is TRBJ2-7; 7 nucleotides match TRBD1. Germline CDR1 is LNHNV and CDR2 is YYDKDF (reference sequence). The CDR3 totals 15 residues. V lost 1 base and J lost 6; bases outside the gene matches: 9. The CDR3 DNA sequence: TGTGCCACCAGCAGAGTGGGCGGACAGGATATCGAGCAGTACTTC. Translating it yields CATSRVGGQDIEQYF.

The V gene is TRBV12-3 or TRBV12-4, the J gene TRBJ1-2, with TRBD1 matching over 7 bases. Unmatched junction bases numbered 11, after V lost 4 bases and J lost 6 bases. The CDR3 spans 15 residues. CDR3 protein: CASSSSQGKWDGYTF. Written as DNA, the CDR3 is TGTGCCAGCAGTTCCTCACAGGGGAAATGGGATGGCTACACCTTC.

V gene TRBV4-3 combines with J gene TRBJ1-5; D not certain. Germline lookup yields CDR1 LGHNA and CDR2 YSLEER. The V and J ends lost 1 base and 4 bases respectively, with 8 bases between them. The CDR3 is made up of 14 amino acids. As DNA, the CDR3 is TGCGCCAGCAGCCAAGGATTTAAAAATCAGCCCCAGCATTTT. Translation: CASSQGFKNQPQHF.

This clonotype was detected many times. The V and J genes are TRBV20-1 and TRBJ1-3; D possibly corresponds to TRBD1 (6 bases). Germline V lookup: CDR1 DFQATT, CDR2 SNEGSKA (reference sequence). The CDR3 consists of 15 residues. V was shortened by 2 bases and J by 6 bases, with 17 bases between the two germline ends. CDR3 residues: CSARPTDSHPNTIYF. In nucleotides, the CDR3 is TGCAGTGCTAGACCAACGGACAGCCACCCAAACACCATATATTTT.

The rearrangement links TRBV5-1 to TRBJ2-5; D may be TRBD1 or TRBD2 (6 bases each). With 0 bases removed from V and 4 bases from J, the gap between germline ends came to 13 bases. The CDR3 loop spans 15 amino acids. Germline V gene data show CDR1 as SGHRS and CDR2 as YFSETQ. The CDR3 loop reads CASSLDGRGGETQYF. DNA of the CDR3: TGCGCCAGCAGCTTGGATGGCAGGGGAGGAGAGACCCAGTACTTC.

The CDR3 DNA follows: TGCGCCAGCAGCCGCAAACAGGGCTACGAGCAGTACTTC. Its protein is CASSRKQGYEQYF. The chain carries TRBV4-1 and TRBJ2-7; D may be TRBD1 (6 bases). Germline V gene data show CDR1 as MGHRA and CDR2 as YSYEKL. This CDR3 spans 13 amino acids. The ends were cut back, 4 bases at V and 3 bases at J, with 10 bases in the middle.

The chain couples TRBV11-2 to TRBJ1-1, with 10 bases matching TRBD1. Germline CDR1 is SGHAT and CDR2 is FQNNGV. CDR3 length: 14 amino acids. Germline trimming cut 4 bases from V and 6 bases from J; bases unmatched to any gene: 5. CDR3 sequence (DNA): TGTGCCAGCAGCTCTGGGGGGACAGGGGCTGAAGCTTTCTTT. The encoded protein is CASSSGGTGAEAFF.

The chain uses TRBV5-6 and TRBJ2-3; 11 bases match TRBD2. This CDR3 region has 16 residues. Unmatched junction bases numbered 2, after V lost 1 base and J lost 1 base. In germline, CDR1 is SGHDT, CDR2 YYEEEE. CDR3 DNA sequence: TGTGCCAGCAGCTTGACTAGCGGGGGTCGCACAGATACGCAGTATTTT. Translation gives CASSLTSGGRTDTQYF.

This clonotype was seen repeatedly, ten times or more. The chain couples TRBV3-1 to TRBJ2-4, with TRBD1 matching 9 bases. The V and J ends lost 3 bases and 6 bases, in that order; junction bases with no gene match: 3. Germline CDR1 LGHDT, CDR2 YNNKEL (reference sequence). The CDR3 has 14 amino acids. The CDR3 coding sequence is TGTGCCAGCAGCCACCAGGACAGGGGAAACATTCAGTACTTC. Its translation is CASSHQDRGNIQYF.